These 30 T cell receptor beta chains came from one sample sequenced in a study of T cells in women clearing cervical HPV infection. Assay: immunoSEQ multiplex PCR; the TCRdb copy retains only in-frame clones and omits some. Recorded for this sample: under 45,000 clones. The sample comprised blood buffy coat. The receptor set was obtained from a woman aged 18-70 years with a cervical HPV16 infection that either progressed to CIN3+ or cleared (not recorded which).

The CDR3 reads CASSPTTDSGHGYTF. The CDR3 bases that were read are TGTGCCAGCAGCCCGACGACGGACAGTGGCCATGGC. This rearrangement joins TRBV5-6 to TRBJ1-2; perhaps TRBD1 as D (6 bases). The read terminates 3 residues before the CDR3 end, so the remaining end is supplied by the germline J gene. V was pared by 4 bases and J by 6 bases, with 19 bases between. CDR3 size: 15 residues. Germline V CDR1 and CDR2: SGHDT, YYEEEE. The full variable domain, completed using reference TRBV5-6 and TRBJ1-2, is DAGVTQSPTHLIKTRGQQVTLRCSPKSGHDTVSWYQQALGQGPQFIFQYYEEEERQRGNFPDRFSGHQFPNYSSELNVNALLLGDSALYLCASSPTTDSGHGYTFGSGTRLTVV.

A word on this clone: The DNA ends 3 residues before the CDR3 does, and the rest of the CDR3 is filled in from the germline J gene. The V call is TRBV5-5, the J call TRBJ2-7; 12 bases line up with TRBD2. Losses at the gene ends were 2 bases for V and 5 bases for J; bases not matched to a gene: 2. From germline, CDR1 is SGHKS and CDR2 YYEKEE (reference sequence). The CDR3 covers 14 residues. The DNA read from the CDR3 is TGTGCCAGCAGCTTCTGGACTAGCGGGAACGAG. Amino acid sequence: CASSFWTSGNE. From start to end, the CDR3 is CASSFWTSGNEQYF.

Concerning this clone: Coverage ceases 3 residues before the CDR3 finishes, and the germline J gene fills in the end. The rearrangement uses TRBV28 and TRBJ2-1; 7 nucleotides match TRBD2. The V and J ends lost 8 bases and 3 bases, in that order; junction bases with no gene match: 10. This CDR3 comprises 15 residues. The germline V gene has CDR1 MDHEN and CDR2 SYDVKM. CDR3 DNA (partial): TGTGCCAGCGAGGGACTACCCGGCGGCTACAATGAG. It translates to CASEGLPGGYNE. The whole CDR3 protein reads CASEGLPGGYNEQFF.

As concerns this clone: The read ends 3 residues before the CDR3 terminus; that terminus is restored from the germline J gene. The chain is built from TRBV18 and TRBJ2-1; a possible D gene is TRBD1 (5 bases). V lost 5 bases to trimming and J lost 8 bases, with 13 bases between them. CDR3 length equals 13 residues. The germline CDR1 and CDR2 sequences are KGHSH and LQKENI. The covered CDR3 bases are TGTGCCAGCTCAGGGCAGGGTAGGGATGAG. Translation gives CASSGQGRDE. The full CDR3 protein is CASSGQGRDEQFF.

A note on this clone: The read terminates 3 residues ahead of where the CDR3 ends, so the germline J gene completes it. The V call is TRBV6-1, the J call TRBJ1-4; D is ambiguous. Germline V gene lookup returns CDR1 MNHNS and CDR2 SASEGT. Trimming left V 2 bases short and J 8 bases short, with 6 bases between. This CDR3 comprises 12 residues. The CDR3 bases that were read are TGTGCCAGCAGTGAAATCAGGGAAAAA. It encodes CASSEIREK. The whole CDR3 reads CASSEIREKLFF.

In the case of this clone: The CDR3 end is not reached by the read, which stops 3 residues before it; the germline J gene fills it in. The chain combines TRBV4-2 with TRBJ1-2; D gene uncertain. The germline V gene has CDR1 LGHNA and CDR2 YNFKEQ. This CDR3 spans 15 amino acids. The CDR3 is CASSQELAGGNDYTF. The sequenced CDR3 bases are TGTGCCAGCAGCCAAGAACTAGCGGGAGGTAATGAC.

Regarding this clone: The read gets to within 3 residues of the CDR3 end, and the germline J gene fills in the rest. The V and J genes are TRBV12-3 or TRBV12-4 and TRBJ2-7, with D tentatively TRBD2 (6 bases). Trimming cost V 5 bases and J 1 base, with 15 bases left between them. The CDR3 covers 15 residues. The CDR3 spells CASSTGTLTSYEQYF. The DNA read from the CDR3 is TGTGCCAGCAGTACCGGGACTCTCACGTCCTACGAG.

Remarks on this clone: The DNA ends 3 residues before the CDR3 does, and the rest of the CDR3 is filled in from the germline J gene. The chain employs TRBV4-1 and TRBJ2-7, with unresolved D. In germline, CDR1 is MGHRA, CDR2 YSYEKL. The CDR3 is 12 residues long. The V end was cut by 4 bases, the J end by 4 bases, with 8 bases between. The CDR3: CASSPNGYEQYF. CDR3 bases read: TGCGCCAGCAGCCCCAACGGTTACGAG.

In regard to this clone: Read coverage stops 3 residues before the CDR3 terminus; the germline J gene supplies the remainder. This rearrangement joins TRBV6-4 to TRBJ2-6; D is unclear. Trimming stripped 5 bases from V and 2 bases from J, with 7 bases between. Germline V gene sequence: CDR1 MRHNA, CDR2 SNTAGT. This CDR3 is built from 14 residues. The sequenced part of the CDR3 DNA is TGTGCCAGCAGTACTACCCCTGGGGCCAACGTC. This gives the protein CASSTTPGANV. The CDR3 in its entirety is CASSTTPGANVLTF.

Notes on this clone: Read coverage stops 3 residues before the CDR3 terminus; the germline J gene supplies the remainder. The chain links TRBV11-3 to TRBJ2-7; tentative D call: TRBD1 (6 bases). The CDR3 is 14 residues long. Looked up from germline, CDR1 is SGHNT and CDR2 is YENEEA. V was clipped by 3 bases and J by 1 base, with 10 bases between them. The CDR3 reads CASSLGAGSYEQYF. CDR3 DNA, as far as it was read: TGTGCCAGCAGCTTGGGGGCGGGTTCCTACGAG. The variable domain in full, with the rest retrieved from reference TRBV11-3 and TRBJ2-7, is EAGVVQSPRYKIIEKKQPVAFWCNPISGHNTLYWYLQNLGQGPELLIRYENEEAVDDSQLPKDRFSAERLKGVDSTLKIQPAELGDSAVYLCASSLGAGSYEQYFGPGTRLTVT.

This CDR3 reads CASSLAQGSNTGELFF. The CDR3 bases that were read are TGTGCCAGCAGCTTAGCCCAGGGATCGAACACCGGGGAG. The chain carries TRBV7-6 and TRBJ2-2; a weak D match, TRBD1 (5 bases). The sequence runs out 3 residues before the end of the CDR3; the remainder is reconstructed from the germline J gene. Trimming shortened V by 0 bases and J by 0 bases, and 8 bases separated the two germline ends. This CDR3 has 16 residues. The germline V gene encodes CDR1 SGHVS and CDR2 FNYEAQ.

This clone registers medium-sized by frequency. The CDR3 sequence: CASSLSLAKNIQYF. CDR3 bases read: TGTGCCAGTAGTTTGTCTCTAGCCAAAAACATT. V gene TRBV19 combines with J gene TRBJ2-4; D gene uncertain. The read terminates 3 residues ahead of where the CDR3 ends, so the germline J gene completes it. The V and J ends lost 5 bases and 0 bases respectively, with 8 bases between them. Germline CDR1 is LNHDA and CDR2 is SQIVND (reference sequence). The CDR3 is 14 residues long.

Regarding this clone: The read gets to within 3 residues of the CDR3 end, and the germline J gene fills in the rest. The chain uses TRBV20-1 and TRBJ2-7; D is perhaps TRBD2 (6 bases). The CDR3 runs to 14 residues. Per the germline V gene, CDR1 is DFQATT and CDR2 is SNEGSKA (reference sequence). V was pared by 3 bases and J by 1 base, with 13 bases between. The CDR3 loop is CSARGGEQSYEQYF. CDR3 bases read: TGCAGTGCTAGGGGCGGGGAGCAGTCCTACGAG.

In the case of this clone: Read data end 3 residues before the CDR3 end; the end is taken from the germline J gene. The chain joins TRBV19 to TRBJ1-2; no reliable D call. There are 16 residues in the CDR3. Germline values: CDR1 LNHDA, CDR2 SQIVND (reference sequence). The CDR3 loop is CASSIGVPSGMNDYTF. The DNA read from the CDR3 is TGTGCCAGTAGTATAGGTGTTCCTAGCGGGATGAATGAC.

Comments on this clone: The read gets to within 3 residues of the CDR3 end, and the germline J gene fills in the rest. V usage is TRBV7-9 and J usage is TRBJ1-1; 7 nucleotides line up with TRBD1. V lost 4 bases, J lost 5 bases, and 4 bases stayed unmatched. Per germline, CDR1 SEHNR and CDR2 FQNEAQ (reference sequence). The CDR3 covers 13 residues. CDR3 DNA, as far as it was read: TGTGCCAGCAGCTCCCGACAGGGAACTGAA. Its translation is CASSSRQGTE. The CDR3 reads in full as CASSSRQGTEAFF.

Concerning this clone: The read gets to within 3 residues of the CDR3 end, and the germline J gene fills in the rest. The J gene is TRBJ2-1, the V gene TRBV20-1; 11 bases are shared with TRBD2. V lost 6 bases, J lost 9 bases, and 10 bases stayed unmatched. The CDR3 contains 14 residues. Germline V gene data show CDR1 as DFQATT and CDR2 as SNEGSKA (reference sequence). The covered CDR3 bases are TGCAGTGCGCAAATAGCGGGAGGGATGGCTGAG. This codes for CSAQIAGGMAE. The entire CDR3 protein reads CSAQIAGGMAEQFF.

In regard to this clone: The read terminates 3 residues ahead of where the CDR3 ends, so the germline J gene completes it. The same CDR3 is also encoded by other DNA sequences in this sample. The gene calls are TRBV18 and TRBJ1-2; D remains unclear. The V gene's germline CDR1 is KGHSH and CDR2 LQKENI. The CDR3 totals 13 residues. The sequenced CDR3 bases are TGTGCCAGCTCACCGCCTAGTAGCAATGAC. It yields the protein CASSPPSSND. The entire CDR3 protein is CASSPPSSNDYTF.

Worth noting for this clone: From the germline J gene comes the end of the CDR3, since the read stops 3 residues before it. The chain is built from TRBV19 and TRBJ2-2; TRBD1 might be the D (5 bases). Germline CDR1 and CDR2: LNHDA and SQIVND (reference sequence). CDR3 length: 16 amino acids. The sequenced CDR3 bases are TGTGCCAGTAGTATAGTTAGCCCCTCTGGGGCCAACGTG. It translates to CASSIVSPSGANV. The whole CDR3 protein is CASSIVSPSGANVLFF.

Concerning this clone itself: The CDR3 is cut off 3 residues early in the read; its end comes from the germline J gene. The chain couples TRBV15 to TRBJ2-3; no firm D call. This CDR3 has 14 residues. V lost 0 bases and J lost 2, with 6 bases in between. In germline, CDR1 is LNHNV, CDR2 YYDKDF (reference sequence). The part of the CDR3 DNA that was read is TGTGCCACCAGCAGAGATAGGGTCACAGATACG. Amino acids: CATSRDRVTDT. The whole CDR3 reads CATSRDRVTDTQYF.

For this clone: The sequence runs out 3 residues before the end of the CDR3; the remainder is reconstructed from the germline J gene. This chain connects TRBV30 to TRBJ1-2; 9 bases align to TRBD1. This CDR3 is 14 amino acids long. Germline CDR1 is GTSNPN and CDR2 is SVGIG (reference sequence). The CDR3 loop reads CAWSSGTGTNDYTF. The CDR3 DNA, read in part, is TGTGCCTGGAGTTCTGGGACAGGGACTAACGAC.

On this clone: The read terminates 3 residues before the CDR3 end, so the remaining end is supplied by the germline J gene. The V gene is TRBV5-1, the J gene TRBJ2-7, with 8 bases aligning to TRBD1. V gave up 4 bases and J gave up 1 base; unmatched junction bases: 10. Germline lookup yields CDR1 SGHRS and CDR2 YFSETQ. The CDR3 contains 16 residues. The CDR3: CASSPRPDRVSYEQYF. The sequenced CDR3 bases are TGCGCCAGCAGCCCCCGCCCGGACAGGGTTTCCTACGAG.

With respect to this clone: The read comes to an end 3 residues before the CDR3 does, leaving the germline J gene to fill in the end. This chain joins TRBV2 and TRBJ2-5, with TRBD2 matching over 11 bases. Trimming at V came to 8 bases and at J to 0 bases, leaving 11 bases not matched to a gene. The CDR3 has 17 amino acids. CDR1 SNHLY and CDR2 FYNNEI come from the germline V gene. The CDR3 region is CASSRTSGLLYQETQYF. The covered CDR3 bases are TGTGCCAGCTCGAGGACTAGCGGGTTGCTGTACCAAGAGACC.

Note on this clone: The missing CDR3 end, 3 residues past where the read stops, is filled in from the germline J gene. The chain carries TRBV2 and TRBJ2-1; D possibly corresponds to TRBD1 (6 bases). CDR1 and CDR2 (germline): SNHLY, FYNNEI. V was shortened by 6 bases and J by 3 bases, with 12 bases between the two germline ends. The CDR3 is 14 residues long. Incomplete CDR3 DNA: TGTGCCAGCAGGGGGACACTAGACTACAATGAG. It encodes CASRGTLDYNE. The entire CDR3 protein is CASRGTLDYNEQFF.

Of note for this clone: The CDR3 end lies 3 residues beyond the end of the read and is filled in from the germline J gene. V is TRBV29-1 and J is TRBJ2-7; 8 bases are shared with TRBD1. The CDR3 covers 13 residues. J was trimmed by 6 bases and V by 4 bases; bases with no gene match: 8. From germline, CDR1 is SQVTM and CDR2 ANQGSEA. This CDR3 reads CSVAGGSSGEQYF. The sequenced CDR3 bases are TGCAGCGTTGCAGGGGGCTCTTCGGGCGAG.

Worth noting for this clone: The read stops 3 residues short of the end of the CDR3; the missing end is completed from the germline J gene. The V and J genes are TRBV10-3 and TRBJ2-5; TRBD1 matches at 10 bases. The CDR3 length is 14 residues. The V gene's germline CDR1 is ENHRY and CDR2 SYGVKD. After removal of 4 bases from V and 5 bases from J, the junction contained 4 bases not matched to a gene. CDR3 bases read: TGTGCCATCAGTGGGACAGGGGGAAGGGAGACC. It yields the protein CAISGTGGRET. The entire CDR3 reads CAISGTGGRETQYF.

For this clone: The read halts 3 residues ahead of the CDR3 end, with the missing end drawn from the germline J gene. V usage is TRBV9 and J usage is TRBJ2-1; 8 bases line up with TRBD1. The CDR3 has 15 residues. CDR1 is SGDLS, CDR2 YYNGEE, per germline. V trimming: 4 bases; J trimming: 7 bases; junction bases outside the gene matches: 10. The DNA read from the CDR3 is TGTGCCAGCAGCCTAACCGGACAGGGAGGAAATGAG. It encodes CASSLTGQGGNE. Given in full, the CDR3 is CASSLTGQGGNEQFF.

Remarks on this clone: The read is 3 residues too short to cover the CDR3 end, so that end is filled in from the germline J gene. This chain connects TRBV20-1 to TRBJ2-1, with 10 bases fitting TRBD2. Germline CDR1 is DFQATT and CDR2 is SNEGSKA (reference sequence). CDR3 size: 15 residues. V lost 3 bases and J lost 2; bases outside the gene matches: 4. The CDR3 DNA, read in part, is TGCAGTGCTAGGCCTACTAGCGGGGCCTACAATGAG. Its translation is CSARPTSGAYNE. The full CDR3 is CSARPTSGAYNEQFF.

With regard to this clone: The CDR3 end is not reached by the read, which stops 3 residues before it; the germline J gene fills it in. V is TRBV18 and J is TRBJ1-2; D gene unclear. CDR1 KGHSH and CDR2 LQKENI come from the germline V gene. This CDR3 has 15 amino acids. The CDR3 bases that were read are TGTGCCAGCTCACCTAGGACGGCTAGCTCCTACGAC. Residues: CASSPRTASSYD. The entire CDR3 protein reads CASSPRTASSYDYTF.

With respect to this clone: Read coverage stops 3 residues before the CDR3 terminus; the germline J gene supplies the remainder. The rearrangement uses TRBV6-2 or TRBV6-3 and TRBJ2-3, with 11 bases lining up with TRBD2. This CDR3 contains 15 residues. Per the germline V gene, CDR1 is MNHEY and CDR2 is SVGEGT. Incomplete CDR3 DNA: TGTGCCAGTCGAGCTAGCGGGAGGACGCAAGAGACG. Amino acid sequence: CASRASGRTQET. The entire CDR3 is CASRASGRTQETQYF.

Remarks on this clone: The read ends 3 residues shy of where the CDR3 ends; the end is completed using the germline J gene. The chain has TRBV30 and TRBJ1-5, with 7 bases lining up with TRBD1. V shed 5 bases, J shed 5 bases, and the junction held 6 bases outside the gene matches. Germline CDR1 GTSNPN, CDR2 SVGIG (reference sequence). This CDR3 spans 13 amino acids. The CDR3 region is CAWSSQGDQPQHF. CDR3 DNA (partial): TGTGCCTGGTCCTCGCAGGGGGATCAGCCC.